Presented here are 29 T cell receptor beta chains from one specimen sequenced in a study of OX40 agonist ivuxolimab in advanced cancers. The repertoire was sequenced with immunoSEQ multiplex PCR; TCRdb's copy has only in-frame clones and lacks some. This repertoire shows more than 45,000 clones, 70% to 90% found once; its top ten account for approximately 13%. The sequencing used CD4+ or CD8+ T cells sorted from blood, collected in a trial of the OX40 agonist ivuxolimab. Every receptor here comes from an adult with an advanced solid tumor such as melanoma, head and neck, liver or kidney cancer.

This chain connects TRBV13 to TRBJ2-5, with D uncertain. V lost 5 bases, J lost 4 bases, and 17 bases lay in between. The CDR3 sequence is 15 residues long. Looked up from germline, CDR1 is PRHDT and CDR2 is FYEKMQ (reference sequence). Here the CDR3 DNA reads TGTGCCAGCAGCGGACCAAGGGTAGTAGGAGAGACCCAGTACTTC. Protein: CASSGPRVVGETQYF.

The V gene is TRBV5-1, the J gene TRBJ2-3, with 7 bases aligning to TRBD2. Germline loops: CDR1 SGHRS, CDR2 YFSETQ. V lost 1 base to trimming and J lost 5 bases; unmatched junction nucleotides: 4. The CDR3 covers 14 residues. The CDR3 is CASSLLEREDTQYF. The CDR3 DNA reads TGCGCCAGCAGCTTGCTGGAGCGGGAAGATACGCAGTATTTT.

The genes are TRBV6-5 and TRBJ1-2; D not certain. This CDR3 spans 14 amino acids. CDR1 is MNHEY, CDR2 SVGAGI, per germline. The ends were cut back, 5 bases at V and 8 bases at J, with 18 bases in the middle. Here the CDR3 DNA reads TGTGCCAGCAGTGAAGACACAGAGGTGGGCGGCTACACCTTC. Its translation is CASSEDTEVGGYTF.

The genes are TRBV27 and TRBJ2-3, with TRBD1 as a possible D gene (5 bases). V was pared by 6 bases and J by 8 bases, with 21 bases between. From germline, CDR1 is MNHEY and CDR2 SMNVEV (reference sequence). The CDR3 is made up of 15 amino acids. CDR3 loop: CASSLGPGDLGTQYF. The CDR3 DNA reads as TGTGCCAGCAGCCTGGGGCCAGGCGACCTAGGTACGCAGTATTTT.

The rearrangement uses TRBV4-1 and TRBJ1-3, with D possibly matching TRBD1 (6 bases). The germline CDR1 and CDR2 sequences are MGHRA and YSYEKL. The CDR3 covers 16 residues. V dropped 3 bases and J dropped 4 bases, with 16 bases sitting between them. In DNA form, the CDR3 reads TGCGCCAGCAGCCAGGGGGTCACAGGGATAGGAAACACCATATATTTT. It translates to CASSQGVTGIGNTIYF.

V usage is TRBV19 and J usage is TRBJ2-7, with 9 positions matching TRBD2. The germline gives CDR1 LNHDA, CDR2 SQIVND (reference sequence). Trimming cost V 4 bases and J 6 bases; bases outside gene matches: 1. This CDR3 contains 12 residues. The CDR3 region is CASSTAGGEQYV. DNA for the CDR3: TGTGCCAGTAGTACAGCGGGAGGCGAGCAGTACGTC.

This clone was observed a single time. This sequence joins TRBV10-3 and TRBJ2-1, with TRBD2 matching 10 bases. The CDR3 covers 15 residues. CDR1 and CDR2 from the germline V gene are ENHRY and SYGVKD. After removal of 10 bases from V and 2 bases from J, the junction contained 8 bases not matched to a gene. The chain's CDR3 is CASASSGRTYNEQFF. CDR3 DNA: TGTGCCAGCGCGTCTAGCGGGAGAACCTACAATGAGCAGTTCTTC.

This clone was seen more than once but under ten times. The chain links TRBV6-4 to TRBJ1-5, with D maybe TRBD1 (5 bases). The CDR3 is made up of 13 amino acids. V shed 6 bases and J shed 1 base, with 7 bases lying between them. Germline values: CDR1 MRHNA, CDR2 SNTAGT. CDR3 sequence reads: CASSRDSNQPQHF. CDR3 bases: TGTGCCAGCAGCCGGGACAGCAATCAGCCCCAGCATTTT.

CDR3 amino acids: CASSVTGVGSSNQPQHF. As DNA, the CDR3 is TGTGCCAGCAGTGTGACAGGGGTCGGTTCTAGCAATCAGCCCCAGCATTTT. V is TRBV28 and J is TRBJ1-5, with 8 bases lining up with TRBD1. Germline trimming cut 5 bases from V and 0 bases from J; bases unmatched to any gene: 9. Germline-derived CDR1 and CDR2 are MDHEN and SYDVKM. CDR3 length equals 17 residues.

J is TRBJ2-7 and V is TRBV7-9, with 12 bases aligning to TRBD2. CDR3 size: 16 residues. Trimming took 1 base from V and 8 from J; bases not matched to a gene: 9. CDR1 SEHNR and CDR2 FQNEAQ come from the germline V gene (reference sequence). CDR3 DNA sequence: TGTGCCAGCAGCTTAGGAGGGACTAGCGGGTCTGGGCAGCAGTACTTC. It translates to CASSLGGTSGSGQQYF.

The chain combines TRBV10-3 with TRBJ2-7, with 10 bases lining up with TRBD1. V was clipped by 4 bases and J by 3 bases; unmatched bases: 6. CDR3 size: 15 residues. Germline-derived CDR1 and CDR2 are ENHRY and SYGVKD. As DNA, the CDR3 is TGTGCCATCAGTGTAACGCGGGACAGGGGCTACGAGCAGTACGTC. Protein sequence: CAISVTRDRGYEQYV.

This chain uses TRBV27 with TRBJ2-1, with 9 positions matching TRBD1. V shed 0 bases, J shed 4 bases, and the junction held 1 base outside the gene matches. There are 15 residues in the CDR3. The germline V gene has CDR1 MNHEY and CDR2 SMNVEV (reference sequence). The CDR3 region is CASSLSGTGYNEQFF. In DNA, the CDR3 is TGTGCCAGCAGTTTATCCGGGACAGGGTACAATGAGCAGTTCTTC.

This chain connects TRBV27 to TRBJ2-7, with TRBD1 matching over 7 bases. The germline gives CDR1 MNHEY, CDR2 SMNVEV (reference sequence). The CDR3 spans 15 residues. The V gene end was trimmed by 3 bases and the J gene end by 4 bases; junction bases not matched to a gene: 9. The CDR3 coding sequence is TGTGCCAGCAGTTTGTCAGGGACAGCGGTGTACGAGCAGTACGTC. Translating gives CASSLSGTAVYEQYV.

The V gene is TRBV5-6, the J gene TRBJ2-1, with TRBD2 matching over 11 bases. V lost 3 bases, J lost 8 bases, and 7 bases stayed unmatched. CDR3 length: 15 residues. Germline V gene lookup returns CDR1 SGHDT and CDR2 YYEEEE. The CDR3 nucleotides read TGTGCCAGCAGCTGGGCACTAGCGGGAGTCGATGAGCAGTTCTTC. Translating gives CASSWALAGVDEQFF.

The genes are TRBV30 and TRBJ2-1; TRBD2 matches at 11 bases. CDR1 and CDR2 from the germline V gene are GTSNPN and SVGIG (reference sequence). The CDR3 is made up of 14 amino acids. The trim removed 3 bases at V and 6 bases at J, leaving 4 bases unmatched. CDR3 in amino acids: CAWRTSGAFNEQFF. CDR3 DNA: TGTGCCTGGAGGACTAGCGGGGCTTTCAATGAGCAGTTCTTC.

This chain joins TRBV6-5 and TRBJ2-1, with TRBD2 matching over 11 bases. CDR1 is MNHEY and CDR2 is SVGAGI in the germline V gene. This CDR3 comprises 14 residues. The V and J ends lost 4 bases and 8 bases, in that order; junction bases with no gene match: 4. CDR3 sequence reads: CASSSLAGDDEQFF. The CDR3 DNA reads as TGTGCCAGCAGTTCACTAGCGGGAGACGATGAGCAGTTCTTC.

In DNA, the CDR3 is TGTGCCTGGAGTGTACGCCTAGCGGGCTACAATGAGCAGTTCTTC. Residues: CAWSVRLAGYNEQFF. This chain links TRBV30 with TRBJ2-1, with 8 bases aligning to TRBD2. The CDR3 runs to 15 residues. Germline V lookup: CDR1 GTSNPN, CDR2 SVGIG (reference sequence). Trimming at V came to 0 bases and at J to 3 bases, leaving 4 bases not matched to a gene.

This clone has just a few counts. The chain couples TRBV9 to TRBJ2-3; D possibly matches TRBD1 or TRBD2 (5 bases each). The CDR3 length is 13 residues. Germline V gives CDR1 SGDLS, CDR2 YYNGEE. The ends were cut back, 4 bases at V and 6 bases at J, with 12 bases in the middle. The CDR3 sequence: CASSPWDHDTQYF. The CDR3 bases are TGTGCCAGCAGCCCTTGGGACCACGATACGCAGTATTTT.

The V call is TRBV6-6, the J call TRBJ1-1; 7 bases align to TRBD1. The CDR3 runs 14 residues. V dropped 5 bases and J dropped 3; count of bases not matched to a gene: 6. Per germline, CDR1 MNHNY and CDR2 SVGAGI (reference sequence). In DNA form, the CDR3 reads TGTGCCAGCAGTCGGACAGGCGAGGACACTGAAGCTTTCTTT. It is translated as CASSRTGEDTEAFF.

V and J are TRBV5-6 and TRBJ1-2; D is undetermined. Trimming pared 2 bases from V and 8 bases from J, leaving 7 bases between. CDR1 is SGHDT and CDR2 is YYEEEE in the germline V gene. The length of the CDR3 is 11 residues. The CDR3 sequence is CASSLQLGYTF. For the CDR3, the DNA is TGTGCCAGCAGCTTACAGCTAGGCTACACCTTC.

V usage is TRBV30 and J usage is TRBJ2-1, with 7 bases lining up with TRBD2. The CDR3 loop spans 13 amino acids. CDR1 is GTSNPN and CDR2 is SVGIG in the germline V gene (reference sequence). CDR3 bases: TGTGTCTTCTACGGGGAGGGTTGGAATGAGCAGTTCTTC. Translating it yields CVFYGEGWNEQFF.

This clone has a single count. The gene calls are TRBV7-8 and TRBJ2-3, with 7 bases identical to TRBD2. CDR1 and CDR2 from the germline V gene are SGHVS and FQNEAQ. This CDR3 region has 14 residues. J gave up 5 bases and V 3 bases, and 5 bases lay outside the gene matches. The CDR3 here is CASSLTTGGDTQYF. DNA for the CDR3: TGTGCCAGCAGCTTGACGACGGGAGGAGATACGCAGTATTTT.

The V gene is TRBV29-1, the J gene TRBJ2-3; D possibly matches TRBD1 or TRBD2 (5 bases each). This CDR3 has 14 amino acids. V dropped 4 bases and J dropped 4 bases, with 15 bases sitting between them. The germline V gene encodes CDR1 SQVTM and CDR2 ANQGSEA. CDR3 nucleotides: TGCAGCGTTGTTGGTGGGGACCTTTCAGATACGCAGTATTTT. Protein sequence: CSVVGGDLSDTQYF.

CDR3 sequence: CAISGPRNTEAFF. CDR3 nucleotides: TGTGCCATCAGTGGACCTCGGAACACTGAAGCTTTCTTT. This chain uses TRBV10-3 with TRBJ1-1, with D hard to call. The CDR3 totals 13 residues. Trimming shortened V by 4 bases and J by 1 base, and 7 bases separated the two germline ends. Germline V CDR1 and CDR2: ENHRY, SYGVKD.

This chain links TRBV29-1 with TRBJ1-2; D unclear. Trimming cost V 6 bases and J 6 bases, with 17 bases left between them. The CDR3 runs to 13 residues. Germline loops: CDR1 SQVTM, CDR2 ANQGSEA. CDR3 region: CSVPFGVPDGYTF. CDR3 sequence (DNA): TGCAGCGTCCCGTTCGGAGTTCCCGATGGCTACACCTTC.

J is TRBJ1-1 and V is TRBV19; D gene uncertain. Deletions cut 4 bases from V and 4 bases from J, with 16 bases between. The CDR3 loop spans 15 amino acids. CDR1 is LNHDA and CDR2 is SQIVND in the germline V gene (reference sequence). The CDR3 protein is CASSSWSSAGTEAFF. The CDR3 DNA reads as TGTGCCAGTAGTAGTTGGTCTTCGGCGGGCACTGAAGCTTTCTTT.

The chain uses TRBV14 and TRBJ2-2, with 8 bases fitting TRBD2. Germline CDR1 is SGHDN and CDR2 is FVKESK. V shed 5 bases and J 3 bases; nucleotides not matched to a gene: 11. The CDR3 extends over 17 amino acids. This chain's CDR3 is CASSIHGRALDTGELFF. CDR3 bases: TGTGCCAGCAGCATACACGGGAGGGCCCTCGACACCGGGGAGCTGTTTTTT.

This chain connects TRBV28 to TRBJ2-5, with unresolved D. Germline-derived CDR1 and CDR2 are MDHEN and SYDVKM. The CDR3 has 10 residues. With 3 bases removed from V and 9 bases from J, the gap between germline ends came to 5 bases. The CDR3 DNA reads TGTGCCAGCAGTTTCGGACCCCAGTACTTC. This gives the protein CASSFGPQYF.

The gene calls are TRBV5-1 and TRBJ2-1; 7 bases match TRBD2. Trimming took 3 bases from V and 8 from J; bases not matched to a gene: 11. The CDR3 has 15 amino acids. Germline values: CDR1 SGHRS, CDR2 YFSETQ. The CDR3 here is CASSSYHTSVYEQFF. CDR3 DNA sequence: TGCGCCAGCAGCTCGTACCACACTAGCGTCTATGAGCAGTTCTTC.